The 23 T cell receptor beta chains listed next were all sequenced from one sample in a study of vaccination effects on CD4 cells after COVID-19 (dated by TCRdb to between 2021 and 2024). In the ViraFEST assay, PBMC were stimulated with viral peptide pools, and TCR sequencing was then used to find antigen-specific CD4+ T cell clonotypes based on their expansion. After 10 to 11 days of culture, CD4+ T cells were isolated with the EasySep CD4+ T cell isolation kit. Each participant got two doses of an mRNA SARS-CoV-2 vaccine, either BNT162b2 or mRNA-1273. Their antigens remain unidentified. The library was generated by the immunoSEQ multiplex PCR assay. TCRdb re-hosts the immuneACCESS table, in-frame sequences only. Its copies lack some clones; in the studies checked, an unresolved V gene accounts for under half of them, and the cause for the rest is not known. Present in this sample are 25,000 to 30,000 clones, about 75% of which were seen just once. Of the sample, under 7.5% falls within the top ten clones.

Sequenced here: CD4+ T cells from PBMCs cultured with SARS-CoV-2 spike peptides, sampled after COVID-19 vaccination. Read against the paper, the sample's cell subset or site label means: SARS-CoV-2 spike overlapping peptide pool stimulation. The receptor source for this set is a human donor who received a COVID-19 vaccine. Some clones in this sample may be carry-over from other donors' samples.

The sample holds one count of this clone. V is TRBV7-3 and J is TRBJ2-1; TRBD2 aligns across 7 bases. The germline CDR1 and CDR2 sequences are SGHTA and FQGTGA. The CDR3 is 15 amino acids. J lost 1 base, V lost 5 bases, and 5 bases had no gene match. CDR3 amino acids: CASSKGLVSYNEQFF. The CDR3 coding sequence is TGTGCCAGCAGCAAAGGACTAGTATCCTACAATGAGCAGTTCTTC. Full variable domain (outside the CDR3, taken from reference TRBV7-3 and TRBJ2-1): GAGVSQTPSNKVTEKGKYVELRCDPISGHTALYWYRQSLGQGPEFLIYFQGTGAADDSGLPNDRFFAVRPEGSVSTLKIQRTERGDSAVYLCASSKGLVSYNEQFFGPGTRLTVL.

The chain is built from TRBV3-1 (or the pseudogene TRBV3-2) and TRBJ1-1; a weak D match, TRBD1 (6 bases). The CDR3 contains 14 residues. Per germline, CDR1 LGHDT and CDR2 YNNKEL (reference sequence). V lost 5 bases and J lost 6, with 16 bases in between. This chain's CDR3 is CASSYRLGGPEAFF. The CDR3 DNA sequence: TGTGCCAGCAGCTATAGACTGGGGGGCCCTGAAGCTTTCTTT.

The chain uses TRBV9 and TRBJ2-1; 7 bases map to TRBD1. Germline V gives CDR1 SGDLS, CDR2 YYNGEE. V was pared by 0 bases and J by 5 bases, with 8 bases of the junction left unmatched. This CDR3 region has 16 residues. In DNA, the CDR3 is TGTGCCAGCAGCGTAGCCCCGGGACAGCTGAACAATGAGCAGTTCTTC. Translation gives CASSVAPGQLNNEQFF.

V gene TRBV24-1 combines with J gene TRBJ2-5; 9 nucleotides line up with TRBD2. The length of the CDR3 is 15 residues. Germline V gene lookup returns CDR1 KGHDR and CDR2 SFDVKD. The V segment lost 5 bases and the J segment 2 bases; nucleotides outside the gene matches: 5. CDR3 amino acids: CATSVAGGGQETQYF. The CDR3 DNA sequence: TGTGCCACCAGTGTCGCGGGGGGGGGTCAAGAGACCCAGTACTTC.

This sequence joins TRBV6-5 and TRBJ2-2; 7 bases match TRBD1. The CDR3 covers 14 residues. V gave up 6 bases and J gave up 4 bases; unmatched junction bases: 5. Germline lookup yields CDR1 MNHEY and CDR2 SVGAGI. The CDR3 here is CASRPWTGTGELFF. CDR3 DNA sequence: TGTGCCAGCAGACCCTGGACAGGCACCGGGGAGCTGTTTTTT.

This clone has just a few counts. The V call is TRBV4-2, the J call TRBJ1-2; D unclear. The ends were cut back, 0 bases at V and 0 bases at J, with 11 bases in the middle. This CDR3 is built from 16 residues. Germline values: CDR1 LGHNA, CDR2 YNFKEQ. The CDR3 region has the DNA TGTGCCAGCAGCCAAGAGTCGACCGCCTCTAACTATGGCTACACCTTC. It specifies CASSQESTASNYGYTF.

The chain combines TRBV6-5 with TRBJ2-6; D unclear. This CDR3 comprises 14 residues. The V and J ends lost 4 bases and 2 bases respectively, with 6 bases between them. Germline V gene sequence: CDR1 MNHEY, CDR2 SVGAGI. Here the CDR3 DNA reads TGTGCCAGCAGTTTTGGGACTGGGGCCAACGTCCTGACTTTC. Protein sequence: CASSFGTGANVLTF.

This chain joins TRBV4-3 and TRBJ2-2; D is possibly TRBD1 (6 bases). CDR1 is LGHNA and CDR2 is YSLEER in the germline V gene. The CDR3 spans 14 residues. Trimming pared 4 bases from V and 5 bases from J, leaving 11 bases between. CDR3 amino acids: CASSLLQGTGELFF. The CDR3 DNA reads TGCGCCAGCAGCCTCTTACAGGGTACCGGGGAGCTGTTTTTT.

This clone has more than one count but fewer than ten. The chain combines TRBV10-3 with TRBJ1-6, with a tentative D call TRBD1 (5 bases). CDR1 is ENHRY, CDR2 SYGVKD, per germline. The germline V and J ends were trimmed by 0 bases and 4 bases, with 13 bases remaining between them. The CDR3 sequence is 17 residues long. CDR3 protein: CAISESPISGYNSPLHF. The DNA of the CDR3 is TGTGCCATCAGTGAGTCACCAATTTCAGGGTATAATTCACCCCTCCACTTT.

The chain links TRBV5-4 to TRBJ1-2, with 7 bases aligning to TRBD1. CDR1 SGHNT and CDR2 YYREEE come from the germline V gene (reference sequence). The CDR3 consists of 15 residues. Losses at the gene ends were 4 bases for V and 1 base for J; bases not matched to a gene: 7. CDR3 loop: CASSAGTVINYGYTF. The CDR3 nucleotides are TGTGCCAGCAGCGCCGGGACAGTGATTAACTATGGCTACACCTTC.

This rearrangement joins TRBV9 to TRBJ1-5, with no clear D. Germline CDR1 reads SGDLS; CDR2 reads YYNGEE. V dropped 0 bases and J dropped 5 bases, with 6 bases sitting between them. The CDR3 length is 13 residues. The CDR3 protein is CASSVDRDQPQHF. The CDR3 nucleotides are TGTGCCAGCAGCGTAGATAGGGATCAGCCCCAGCATTTT.

J is TRBJ2-5 and V is TRBV3-1 (or the pseudogene TRBV3-2), with a possible D match to TRBD2 (5 bases). The CDR3 totals 17 residues. Trimming stripped 4 bases from V and 2 bases from J, with 20 bases between. Germline values: CDR1 LGHDT, CDR2 YNNKEL (reference sequence). CDR3 sequence: CASSLNARGGTQETQYF. In DNA, the CDR3 is TGTGCCAGCAGCCTTAATGCACGGGGTGGAACTCAAGAGACCCAGTACTTC.

The V and J genes are TRBV7-2 and TRBJ2-3; TRBD2 agrees at 10 bases. Germline trimming cut 4 bases from V and 0 bases from J; bases unmatched to any gene: 7. The CDR3 covers 17 residues. The germline CDR1 and CDR2 sequences are SGHTA and FQGNSA. As DNA, the CDR3 is TGTGCCAGCAGCTCCCGGGCTAGCGGGGGTAGCACAGATACGCAGTATTTT. Its translation is CASSSRASGGSTDTQYF.

The gene calls are TRBV21-1 and TRBJ2-3. TRBV21-1 is flagged as a pseudogene. The CDR3 sequence is 12 residues long. CDR3 bases: TGTGCCAGCAGCGGGGGCACAGATACGCAGTATTTT. It specifies CASSGGTDTQYF.

The rearrangement links TRBV24-1 to TRBJ2-3; 8 bases match TRBD1. With 4 bases clipped from V and 5 bases from J, the junction kept 7 bases outside the gene matches. The CDR3 length is 15 residues. The germline CDR1 and CDR2 sequences are KGHDR and SFDVKD. DNA for the CDR3: TGTGCCACCAGTGACTACGACAGGGGTCGAGATACGCAGTATTTT. As protein: CATSDYDRGRDTQYF.

The J gene is TRBJ1-1, the V gene TRBV6-5; no reliable D call. The CDR3 is 13 residues long. Trimming cost V 8 bases and J 3 bases, with 13 bases left between them. Germline V gene lookup returns CDR1 MNHEY and CDR2 SVGAGI. The CDR3 is CASLGIGYTEAFF. CDR3 in DNA: TGTGCCAGCTTAGGAATCGGGTACACTGAAGCTTTCTTT.

The CDR3 region has the DNA TGTGCCAGCAGTGATTTATGCCAGGGGGTGCTATCTAGCAATCAGCCCCAGCATTTT. Translated: CASSDLCQGVLSSNQPQHF. The chain joins TRBV6-4 to TRBJ1-5, with 7 nucleotides matching TRBD1. V dropped 3 bases and J dropped 0; count of bases not matched to a gene: 14. Germline V lookup: CDR1 MRHNA, CDR2 SNTAGT. CDR3 length: 19 residues.

The V gene is TRBV28, the J gene TRBJ2-7; D could derive from TRBD1 or TRBD2 (5 bases each). V was cut by 0 bases and J by 2 bases, with 14 bases left in between. CDR1 and CDR2 (germline): MDHEN, SYDVKM. This CDR3 is built from 16 residues. In DNA form, the CDR3 reads TGTGCCAGCAGTTTATGGGGTCGGCAGGGACCCTACGAGCAGTACTTC. Translation gives CASSLWGRQGPYEQYF.

This clone was observed a handful of times. The gene calls are TRBV3-1 (or the pseudogene TRBV3-2) and TRBJ1-2; unclear D gene. The CDR3 sequence is 12 residues long. Trimming took off 0 bases at V and 12 bases at J, with 11 bases between the two ends. Germline assignment: CDR1 LGHDT and CDR2 YNNKEL (reference sequence). This CDR3 reads CASSQERGIHTF. The CDR3 DNA follows: TGTGCCAGCAGCCAAGAAAGAGGGATCCACACCTTC.

The rearrangement uses TRBV5-1 and TRBJ2-2; TRBD1 matches 8 bases. The CDR3 covers 15 residues. V dropped 4 bases and J dropped 6; count of bases not matched to a gene: 8. CDR1 is SGHRS, CDR2 YFSETQ, per germline. The CDR3 sequence: CASSRTGTRAGELFF. CDR3 sequence (DNA): TGCGCCAGCAGCAGGACAGGGACCCGAGCCGGGGAGCTGTTTTTT.

This chain connects TRBV6-5 to TRBJ2-7, with 9 bases aligning to TRBD1. The junction had 2 bases not matched to a gene; V was cut back by 4 bases and J by 1 base. The CDR3 is made up of 14 amino acids. The germline V gene has CDR1 MNHEY and CDR2 SVGAGI. This CDR3 is CASSSGTGSYEQYV. The CDR3 coding sequence is TGTGCCAGCAGTTCCGGGACAGGGTCCTACGAGCAGTACGTC.

This sequence joins TRBV10-2 and TRBJ1-1; no reliable D call. V was trimmed by 7 bases and J by 1 base, leaving 13 bases between them. The length of the CDR3 is 14 residues. Germline V CDR1 and CDR2: WSHSY, SAAADI. DNA for the CDR3: TGCGCCAGCACCATCTCCGGGCCGAACACTGAAGCTTTCTTT. This sequence encodes CASTISGPNTEAFF.

This chain connects TRBV25-1 to TRBJ1-6; 12 nucleotides match TRBD1. V was pared by 8 bases and J by 13 bases, with 9 bases of the junction left unmatched. This CDR3 spans 14 amino acids. CDR1 and CDR2 from the germline V gene are MGHDK and SYGVNS. The CDR3 spells CASQTGTGGVPLHF. As DNA, the CDR3 is TGTGCCAGCCAGACCGGGACAGGGGGCGTCCCCCTCCACTTT.